Listed below are T cell receptor beta chains from one sample, sequenced in a study of blood T cell repertoires in COVID-19. TCRdb keeps only in-frame clones here, not all; method: immunoSEQ multiplex PCR. The sample has about 210,000 clones; about four fifths are singletons. Material for sequencing was peripheral blood. Receptor source: a woman aged 40 to 55 with acute or convalescent COVID-19. CDR3s include the opening cysteine and the closing phenylalanine or tryptophan. Each record gives: V gene, clone size, CDR3 protein. Rows may omit the clone size; those that give it use once, few, many or a size class.

>TRBV4-3|-
CASSQGQGGHNEQFF
>TRBV15|-
CATSSAQGYEQYF
>TRBV12-5|-
CASGLGLAGSTGDEQFF
>TRBV7-6|-
CASSSLPTGTYGYTF
>TRBV15|-
CATSRSAGDGNTIYF
>TRBV7-2|few
CASSAQTGESQYF
>TRBV10-3|once
CAISESRGITGNTIYF
>TRBV6-5|-
CASSYIFGRAQHF
>TRBV2|-
CASSDEARSYNEQFF
>TRBV9|few
CASSGSQMGGSGYGYTF
>TRBV6-5|-
CASSYGRQNTEAFF
>TRBV3-1/TRBV3-2|-
CASSPDRFRTYF
>TRBV9|-
CASSVARGTGYTF
>TRBV10-1|-
CASSLARGGAEAFF
>TRBV27|-
CASSLSDRGGYTF
>TRBV6-2/TRBV6-3|many
CASSYRGADTEAFF
>TRBV10-1|few
CASSERSGDYNEQFF
>TRBV15|once
CATSRGGKGFSYGYTF
>TRBV25-1|-
CASSEFTRDTDTQYF
>TRBV7-2|-
CASSSQPGQKGAFF
>TRBV7-8|-
CASRRGLAGGGTDTQYF
>TRBV12-3/TRBV12-4|few
CASSYHLYEQYF
>TRBV30|-
CAWSPTGNSYEQYF
>TRBV6-5|-
CASQTSGGPDTQYF
>TRBV6-7|-
CASSYSLDRGTYEQYF
>TRBV7-8|-
CASSLLLQGEQYF
>TRBV6-5|-
CASSWSTGDSNQPQHF
>TRBV19|-
CASINPSGQVVYGYTF
>TRBV7-3|-
CASSLRGGRTDTQYF
>TRBV3-1/TRBV3-2|few
CASSQARGSPLHF
>TRBV5-1|-
CASSLDRQGAGQYF
>TRBV7-8|-
CASRPRAHLGAYSYNEQFF
>TRBV5-1|-
CASSLSTGNQPQHF
>TRBV5-1|few
CASSLQDSYEQYF
>TRBV19|-
CASSSTGGGEQYF
>TRBV4-3|-
CASSPIAGASYEQYF
>TRBV19|once
CASQGSGGNTIYF